This T cell receptor (beta chain) comes out of a study of tumor-infiltrating lymphocytes in oesophageal squamous cell carcinoma. Germline lookup yields CDR1 SGHTA and CDR2 FQGTGA. This CDR3 has 14 residues. Trimming cost V 3 bases and J 8 bases; bases outside gene matches: 4. This clonotype was seen at least ten times. TCRdb processed the PCR reads anew with MiXCR; each CDR3 protein has one entry. The sample gives 9,500 to 15,000 distinct CDR3 sequences, approximately 50% of which show up once; under 35% is in the top ten. This TCR derives from a female donor with esophageal squamous cell carcinoma. Input material: esophageal tumor tissue. The chain recombines TRBV7-3 with TRBJ2-1; 10 nucleotides align to TRBD1. This CDR3 reads CASSLGQGPHEQFF. In DNA, the CDR3 is TGTGCCAGCAGCTTGGGACAGGGGCCCCATGAGCAGTTCTTC.